This TCR beta chain was retrieved from a study of blood T cell repertoires in COVID-19. Across the whole study: Spain, Italy and the United States supplied samples that represented acute and convalescent COVID-19.

This clone has a single count. Study processing details: It was from reference gene primer amplification that nucleated cell counts were estimated. Produced via immunoSEQ multiplex PCR; TCRdb's table is partial and in-frame only. V and J calls and clone size are given by that table; D and trimming were obtained from the DNA. This table has about 280,000 clones, approximately 81% appearing once. The CDR3 contains 17 residues. The trim removed 0 bases at V and 5 bases at J, leaving 8 bases unmatched. CDR1 and CDR2 from the germline V gene are LNHNV and YYDKDF (reference sequence). V and J are TRBV15 and TRBJ2-1, with TRBD2 identical over 9 bases. The specimen was PBMCs or T cells enriched from blood (not recorded which). The sequence derives from a woman in her forties or fifties who had recovered from COVID-19. The CDR3 DNA reads TGTGCCACCAGCAGAGAATCCGGGACTAGCCACAACAATGAGCAGTTCTTC. This gives the protein CATSRESGTSHNNEQFF. The full variable domain, completed using reference TRBV15 and TRBJ2-1, is DAMVIQNPRYQVTQFGKPVTLSCSQTLNHNVMYWYQQKSSQAPKLLFHYYDKDFNNEADTPDNFQSRRPNTSFCFLDIRSPGLGDTAMYLCATSRESGTSHNNEQFFGPGTRLTVL.